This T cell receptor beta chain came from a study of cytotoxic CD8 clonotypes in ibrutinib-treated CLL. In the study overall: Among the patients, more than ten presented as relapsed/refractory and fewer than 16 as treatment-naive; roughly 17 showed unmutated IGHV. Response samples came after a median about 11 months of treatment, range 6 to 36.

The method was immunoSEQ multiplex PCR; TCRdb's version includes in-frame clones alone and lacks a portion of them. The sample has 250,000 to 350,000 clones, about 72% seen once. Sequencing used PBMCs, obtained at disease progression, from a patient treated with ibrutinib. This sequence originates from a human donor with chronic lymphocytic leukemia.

The CDR3 region has the DNA TGTGCCAGCAGCATCAACAGGGGCTCGCCTTCAGAGCAGTACTTC. Translation gives CASSINRGSPSEQYF. This chain uses TRBV11-2 with TRBJ2-7; 7 bases are a match to TRBD1. Germline V gene sequence: CDR1 SGHAT, CDR2 FQNNGV. Trimming removed 5 bases from V and 7 bases from J; junction bases left unmatched: 14. CDR3 size: 15 residues.